The 5 T cell receptor beta chains presented below share a single source sample, sequenced in a study of cytomegalovirus exposure and HLA in healthy donors. Amplification used 60 Vbeta primers and 13 Jbeta primers. TCRdb's copy holds only in-frame clones and misses some; the assay was immunoSEQ multiplex PCR. Counted here are more than 85,000 clones, about 75% occurring once; the ten biggest clones make up 4.5% to 5%. What was sequenced was PBMCs. The source of these receptors is a woman between 18 and 30 years old in good health and CMV-seropositive.

The gene calls are TRBV30 and TRBJ2-7, with 8 bases identical to TRBD1. Germline V gives CDR1 GTSNPN, CDR2 SVGIG (reference sequence). The CDR3 is 15 residues long. Trimming removed 2 bases from V and 5 bases from J; junction bases left unmatched: 11. Here the CDR3 reads CAWSSPGQAQDEQYF. The CDR3 region has the DNA TGTGCCTGGAGTTCACCGGGACAGGCTCAGGACGAGCAGTACTTC.

The chain links TRBV11-1 to TRBJ1-1; 10 bases line up with TRBD1. The CDR3 sequence is 14 residues long. V was pared by 3 bases and J by 4 bases, with 2 bases of the junction left unmatched. The V gene's germline CDR1 is SGHAT and CDR2 FQDESV (reference sequence). The DNA for the CDR3 is TGTGCCAGCAGCTTGACAGGGGGCTTCACTGAAGCTTTCTTT. It encodes CASSLTGGFTEAFF.

The chain employs TRBV29-1 and TRBJ1-1; no clear D gene. The CDR3 is 13 amino acids. V lost 0 bases and J lost 5, with 10 bases in between. Germline CDR1 and CDR2: SQVTM and ANQGSEA. CDR3 region: CSVEEPRGTEAFF. As DNA, the CDR3 is TGCAGCGTTGAAGAACCACGCGGGACTGAAGCTTTCTTT.

V is TRBV5-1 and J is TRBJ2-3, with 7 bases fitting TRBD2. The CDR3 has 15 residues. Trimming cost V 2 bases and J 1 base; bases outside gene matches: 4. Per the germline V gene, CDR1 is SGHRS and CDR2 is YFSETQ. The CDR3 DNA reads as TGCGCCAGCAGCTTTAGCGGGCGCGGCACAGATACGCAGTATTTT. As protein: CASSFSGRGTDTQYF.

Here the CDR3 DNA reads TGCAGCGTTACTGGCTCCTACGAGCAGTACTTC. It yields the protein CSVTGSYEQYF. The V call is TRBV29-1, the J call TRBJ2-7; no reliable D call. Germline loops: CDR1 SQVTM, CDR2 ANQGSEA. The CDR3 extends over 11 amino acids. V shed 5 bases and J shed 0 bases, with 5 bases lying between them.